The 30 T cell receptor beta chains listed next were all sequenced from one sample in a study of cytomegalovirus exposure and HLA in healthy donors. The PCR had 60 Vbeta and 13 Jbeta primers. The protocol was immunoSEQ multiplex PCR, while the TCRdb copy is restricted to in-frame clones and leaves out a portion. This repertoire shows roughly 290,000 clones, about 80% found once; its top ten account for 0.3%. Specimen: PBMCs. These TCRs come from a girl aged 2 to 9 in good health and CMV-seronegative.

The table lists this clone with a count of one. The chain joins TRBV11-2 to TRBJ1-1; D remains unclear. V gave up 2 bases and J gave up 8 bases, with 9 bases separating them. The CDR3 loop spans 12 amino acids. Germline V gene lookup returns CDR1 SGHAT and CDR2 FQNNGV. The CDR3, as DNA: TGTGCCAGCAGCTTAACCGGGAGAGAAGCTTTCTTT. Its protein product is CASSLTGREAFF.

The V call is TRBV6-5, the J call TRBJ2-5; 8 positions match TRBD2. The J segment lost 4 bases and the V segment lost 5 bases, leaving 3 bases of the junction unmatched. The CDR3 is 13 amino acids. In germline, CDR1 is MNHEY, CDR2 SVGAGI. CDR3 in DNA: TGTGCCAGCAGTCGGACTAGCAGAGAGACCCAGTACTTC. As protein: CASSRTSRETQYF.

The rearrangement uses TRBV5-4 and TRBJ2-2, with D perhaps TRBD2 (6 bases). V was clipped by 4 bases and J by 1 base, with 11 bases between them. The germline CDR1 and CDR2 sequences are SGHNT and YYREEE (reference sequence). The CDR3 runs to 15 residues. The DNA for the CDR3 is TGTGCCAGCAGCCCGGACGGGGGGAACACCGGGGAGCTGTTTTTT. It is translated as CASSPDGGNTGELFF.

The CDR3 DNA reads TGTGCCAGCAGAGACACAAATAATTCACCCCTCCACTTT. The encoded protein is CASRDTNNSPLHF. This rearrangement joins TRBV6-5 to TRBJ1-6; no firm D call. Trimming removed 6 bases at V and 5 bases at J, with 8 bases between. The germline V gene has CDR1 MNHEY and CDR2 SVGAGI. The CDR3 consists of 13 residues.

The V and J genes are TRBV4-2 and TRBJ2-2; 13 bases map to TRBD2. After removal of 3 bases from V and 0 bases from J, the junction contained 7 bases not matched to a gene. This CDR3 region has 19 residues. Germline-derived CDR1 and CDR2 are LGHNA and YNFKEQ. CDR3 DNA: TGTGCCAGCAGCCAGCGGACTAGCGGGGGTATCGCGAACACCGGGGAGCTGTTTTTT. Amino acid sequence: CASSQRTSGGIANTGELFF.

This clone was picked up a small number of times. The CDR3 is CASSTKDSTYEQYF. DNA for the CDR3: TGTGCCAGCAGTACCAAGGACAGCACCTACGAGCAGTACTTC. The V gene is TRBV2, the J gene TRBJ2-7; weak D call: TRBD1 (6 bases). Trimming removed 5 bases from V and 2 bases from J, with 13 bases in between. The CDR3 sequence is 14 residues long. Germline V gene lookup returns CDR1 SNHLY and CDR2 FYNNEI.

The chain recombines TRBV11-2 with TRBJ2-7; a possible D gene is TRBD2 (7 bases). CDR3 length: 16 residues. The V and J ends lost 4 bases and 7 bases respectively, with 23 bases between them. Germline V lookup: CDR1 SGHAT, CDR2 FQNNGV. The CDR3 DNA is TGTGCCAGCAGCTCTATCCGGGGGGCGACCCCATATGAGCAGTACTTC. This encodes CASSSIRGATPYEQYF. Supplemented by reference TRBV11-2 and TRBJ2-7, the full variable domain reads EAGVAQSPRYKIIEKRQSVAFWCNPISGHATLYWYQQILGQGPKLLIQFQNNGVVDDSQLPKDRFSAERLKGVDSTLKIQPAKLEDSAVYLCASSSIRGATPYEQYFGPGTRLTVT.

The chain couples TRBV7-2 to TRBJ1-5; 8 nucleotides match TRBD1. With 5 bases clipped from V and 5 bases from J, the junction kept 5 bases outside the gene matches. CDR1 SGHTA and CDR2 FQGNSA come from the germline V gene. The CDR3 has 14 amino acids. The CDR3 spells CASSRTGLDQPQHF. CDR3 DNA: TGTGCCAGCAGCCGGACAGGGCTCGATCAGCCCCAGCATTTT. Combining the CDR3 with reference TRBV7-2 and TRBJ1-5 gives the whole variable domain GAGVSQSPSNKVTEKGKDVELRCDPISGHTALYWYRQSLGQGLEFLIYFQGNSAPDKSGLPSDRFSAERTGGSVSTLTIQRTQQEDSAVYLCASSRTGLDQPQHFGDGTRLSIL.

The sample holds a few counts of this clone. The genes are TRBV5-4 and TRBJ2-3; 8 nucleotides align to TRBD2. The CDR3 sequence is 17 residues long. CDR1 is SGHNT and CDR2 is YYREEE in the germline V gene (reference sequence). J was trimmed by 0 bases and V by 4 bases; bases with no gene match: 10. CDR3 in DNA: TGTGCCAGCAGCCTTTTCCTAGCGGGCTCTAGCACAGATACGCAGTATTTT. It specifies CASSLFLAGSSTDTQYF.

The chain has TRBV6-1 and TRBJ1-2; 7 bases match TRBD1. CDR1 MNHNS and CDR2 SASEGT come from the germline V gene. The J segment lost 5 bases and the V segment lost 4 bases, leaving 4 bases of the junction unmatched. This CDR3 is built from 13 residues. CDR3 DNA: TGTGCCAGCAGTGGAGGGGGCGAGTATGGCTACACCTTC. Translated: CASSGGGEYGYTF.

The chain combines TRBV27 with TRBJ2-1; 13 bases are a match to TRBD2. V was pared by 6 bases and J by 0 bases, with 5 bases of the junction left unmatched. The CDR3 is 17 residues long. Germline V CDR1 and CDR2: MNHEY, SMNVEV (reference sequence). Here the CDR3 reads CASSRTSGRSSYNEQFF. The CDR3 coding sequence is TGTGCCAGCAGCCGGACTAGCGGGAGAAGCTCCTACAATGAGCAGTTCTTC.

As concerns this clone: The sample contains more than one DNA sequence encoding this CDR3. The V gene is TRBV7-9, the J gene TRBJ1-2; no definite D call. In germline, CDR1 is SEHNR, CDR2 FQNEAQ (reference sequence). This CDR3 is 12 amino acids long. Deletions cut 1 base from V and 8 bases from J, with 8 bases between. In DNA, the CDR3 is TGTGCCAGCAGCTTAGACCGTCGGGGCTACACCTTC. Its translation is CASSLDRRGYTF.

This clone showed up just a few times. Sequence at one end of the junction differs from germline and may be a read error. The genes are TRBV6-6 and TRBJ1-2; D gene uncertain. The CDR3 runs to 13 residues. CDR1 and CDR2 (germline): MNHNY, SVGAGI (reference sequence). The CDR3 here is CASSYSREALTIF. The CDR3, as DNA: TGTGCCAGCAGTTACTCGAGGGAGGCTCTTACAATTTTC.

V and J are TRBV5-6 and TRBJ2-3; TRBD1 matches at 7 bases. The V and J ends lost 5 bases and 4 bases, in that order; junction bases with no gene match: 7. The length of the CDR3 is 14 residues. CDR1 and CDR2 from the germline V gene are SGHDT and YYEEEE. CDR3 DNA sequence: TGTGCCAGCAGTTATGGGACAGTCCCAGATACGCAGTATTTT. It is translated as CASSYGTVPDTQYF.

V is TRBV30 and J is TRBJ1-5; D is uncertain. This CDR3 contains 13 residues. Between the trimmed V and J ends, which lost 0 bases and 4 bases, there was a span of 7 bases. CDR1 is GTSNPN and CDR2 is SVGIG in the germline V gene (reference sequence). The CDR3 DNA reads as TGTGCCTGGAGTGTATACGGGAATCAGCCCCAGCATTTT. Translation gives CAWSVYGNQPQHF.

This clone has a handful of counts. The chain links TRBV2 to TRBJ1-6, with D uncertain. V lost 4 bases to trimming and J lost 7 bases, with 5 bases between them. CDR1 is SNHLY, CDR2 FYNNEI, per germline. CDR3 length equals 12 residues. CDR3 protein: CASSGRNSPLHF. The CDR3, as DNA: TGTGCCAGCAGTGGGCGGAATTCACCCCTCCACTTT.

This clone was found once. This chain links TRBV11-2 with TRBJ2-2; 7 bases are shared with TRBD2. The V and J ends lost 3 bases and 2 bases, in that order; junction bases with no gene match: 6. From germline, CDR1 is SGHAT and CDR2 FQNNGV. There are 16 residues in the CDR3. The CDR3 reads CASSLGDYRNTGELFF. DNA of the CDR3: TGTGCCAGCAGCTTGGGGGACTACCGAAACACCGGGGAGCTGTTTTTT. Using reference TRBV11-2 and TRBJ2-2 for the parts outside the CDR3, the full variable domain is EAGVAQSPRYKIIEKRQSVAFWCNPISGHATLYWYQQILGQGPKLLIQFQNNGVVDDSQLPKDRFSAERLKGVDSTLKIQPAKLEDSAVYLCASSLGDYRNTGELFFGEGSRLTVL.

J is TRBJ2-7 and V is TRBV28, with TRBD1 matching 10 bases. The CDR3 loop spans 14 amino acids. Germline assignment: CDR1 MDHEN and CDR2 SYDVKM. The V gene end was trimmed by 3 bases and the J gene end by 7 bases; junction bases not matched to a gene: 6. CDR3 region: CASSFRDRGREQYF. The CDR3 nucleotides are TGTGCCAGCAGTTTCCGGGACAGGGGAAGGGAGCAGTACTTC.

The genes are TRBV5-6 and TRBJ2-7, with TRBD1 identical over 7 bases. Germline loops: CDR1 SGHDT, CDR2 YYEEEE. The CDR3 length is 17 residues. With V trimmed by 2 bases and J by 5 bases, 16 bases remained unmatched. Here the CDR3 DNA reads TGTGCCAGCAGCTTATCGATCGATGACAGGGAGAAGGACGAGCAGTACTTC. Its protein product is CASSLSIDDREKDEQYF.

This rearrangement joins TRBV30 to TRBJ1-2; 8 bases fit TRBD1. CDR3 length equals 12 residues. The ends lost 1 base at V and 7 bases at J; junction bases unmatched: 2. Per germline, CDR1 GTSNPN and CDR2 SVGIG (reference sequence). The CDR3 spells CAWSGGTGGYTF. CDR3 coding DNA: TGTGCCTGGAGTGGAGGGACAGGTGGCTACACCTTC.

V gene TRBV4-1 combines with J gene TRBJ1-5; possibly TRBD1 for D (5 bases). Trimming stripped 5 bases from V and 0 bases from J, with 17 bases between. This CDR3 is built from 17 residues. Germline values: CDR1 MGHRA, CDR2 YSYEKL. The CDR3, as DNA: TGCGCCAGCAGCTGGCTAGCCGGGGGGTATAGCAATCAGCCCCAGCATTTT. Translating gives CASSWLAGGYSNQPQHF.

The chain joins TRBV14 to TRBJ2-7; TRBD1 matches 8 bases. Germline V gene sequence: CDR1 SGHDN, CDR2 FVKESK. The CDR3 runs to 17 residues. J gave up 3 bases and V 0 bases, and 10 bases lay outside the gene matches. This CDR3 is CASSQDLRAGGHYEQYF. The CDR3 DNA reads as TGTGCCAGCAGCCAAGATTTGAGGGCAGGGGGCCACTACGAGCAGTACTTC. The variable domain in full, completed from reference TRBV14 and TRBJ2-7, reads EAGVTQFPSHSVIEKGQTVTLRCDPISGHDNLYWYRRVMGKEIKFLLHFVKESKQDESGMPNNRFLAERTGGTYSTLKVQPAELEDSGVYFCASSQDLRAGGHYEQYFGPGTRLTVT.

This rearrangement joins TRBV5-1 to TRBJ2-5; TRBD1 is a possible D gene (5 bases). The CDR3 extends over 14 amino acids. Looked up from germline, CDR1 is SGHRS and CDR2 is YFSETQ. Trimming took 0 bases from V and 2 from J, leaving 8 bases between them. The CDR3 is CASSLGTTQETQYF. The CDR3 nucleotides read TGCGCCAGCAGCTTGGGGACAACACAAGAGACCCAGTACTTC.

This clone was counted between two and nine times. The chain is built from TRBV20-1 and TRBJ2-7; D remains ambiguous. V lost 7 bases, J lost 0 bases, and 7 bases lay in between. Germline V gene sequence: CDR1 DFQATT, CDR2 SNEGSKA (reference sequence). This CDR3 is 11 amino acids long. The CDR3 spells CSGLLSYEQYF. CDR3 bases: TGCAGTGGACTGCTCTCCTACGAGCAGTACTTC.

V is TRBV6-5 and J is TRBJ1-5; perhaps TRBD1 as D (6 bases). Trimming stripped 4 bases from V and 4 bases from J, with 14 bases between. The length of the CDR3 is 15 residues. Germline values: CDR1 MNHEY, CDR2 SVGAGI. CDR3 amino acids: CASSSLGTQNQPQHF. The DNA of the CDR3 is TGTGCCAGCAGTTCCCTTGGGACACAGAATCAGCCCCAGCATTTT.

The chain uses TRBV6-1 and TRBJ2-7; TRBD1 might be the D (5 bases). This CDR3 spans 13 amino acids. In germline, CDR1 is MNHNS, CDR2 SASEGT. Trimming pared 1 base from V and 4 bases from J, leaving 8 bases between. CDR3 bases: TGTGCCAGCAGTGAAGGACAGTGGTACGAGCAGTACTTC. It encodes CASSEGQWYEQYF.

The chain has TRBV5-4 and TRBJ2-3; 13 bases map to TRBD2. V lost 4 bases, J lost 4 bases, and 9 bases stayed unmatched. CDR1 is SGHNT, CDR2 YYREEE, per germline (reference sequence). This CDR3 region has 17 residues. Written as DNA, the CDR3 is TGTGCCAGCAGCCCCGGGACTAGCGGGATCTTCGCAGATACGCAGTATTTT. Residues: CASSPGTSGIFADTQYF.

The chain links TRBV2 to TRBJ1-5; TRBD1 matches at 7 bases. Germline values: CDR1 SNHLY, CDR2 FYNNEI. Unmatched junction bases numbered 8, after V lost 2 bases and J lost 7 bases. The CDR3 totals 15 residues. The CDR3, as DNA: TGTGCCAGCAGTGAAACACAGGGGCACAGGCAGCCCCAGCATTTT. Translating it yields CASSETQGHRQPQHF. Full variable domain (outside the CDR3, taken from reference TRBV2 and TRBJ1-5): EPEVTQTPSHQVTQMGQEVILRCVPISNHLYFYWYRQILGQKVEFLVSFYNNEISEKSEIFDDQFSVERPDGSNFTLKIRSTKLEDSAMYFCASSETQGHRQPQHFGDGTRLSIL.

The V and J genes are TRBV19 and TRBJ2-1; 13 bases align to TRBD2. The CDR3 is made up of 18 amino acids. V lost 0 bases, J lost 10 bases, and 12 bases stayed unmatched. The germline gives CDR1 LNHDA, CDR2 SQIVND (reference sequence). CDR3 loop: CASSIDSPGLAGAGEQFF. The CDR3 DNA reads as TGTGCCAGTAGTATAGATTCGCCCGGACTAGCGGGAGCGGGCGAGCAGTTCTTC.

This clone occurred once. This chain joins TRBV30 and TRBJ1-4; D might be TRBD1 (5 bases). The ends were cut back, 3 bases at V and 5 bases at J, with 19 bases in the middle. CDR1 is GTSNPN and CDR2 is SVGIG in the germline V gene (reference sequence). This CDR3 contains 16 residues. The CDR3 coding sequence is TGTGCCTGGAGCCCGGGGTGGGGGGGGAGGAATGAAAAACTGTTTTTT. Protein sequence: CAWSPGWGGRNEKLFF.